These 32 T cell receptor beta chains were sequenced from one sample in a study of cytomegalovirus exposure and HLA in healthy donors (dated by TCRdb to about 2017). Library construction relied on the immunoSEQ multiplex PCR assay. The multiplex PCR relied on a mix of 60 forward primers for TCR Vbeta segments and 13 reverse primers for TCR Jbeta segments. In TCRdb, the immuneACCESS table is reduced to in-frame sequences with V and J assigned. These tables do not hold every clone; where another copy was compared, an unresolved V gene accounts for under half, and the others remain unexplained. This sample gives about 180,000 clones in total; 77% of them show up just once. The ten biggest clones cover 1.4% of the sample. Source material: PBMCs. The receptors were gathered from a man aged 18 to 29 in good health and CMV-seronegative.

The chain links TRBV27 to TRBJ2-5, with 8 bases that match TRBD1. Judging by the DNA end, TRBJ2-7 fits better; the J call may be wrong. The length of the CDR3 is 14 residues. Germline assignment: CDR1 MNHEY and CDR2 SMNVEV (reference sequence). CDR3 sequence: CASSKQGDSYEQYF. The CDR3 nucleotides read TGTGCCAGCAGTAAACAGGGGGACTCCTACGAGCAGTACTTC.

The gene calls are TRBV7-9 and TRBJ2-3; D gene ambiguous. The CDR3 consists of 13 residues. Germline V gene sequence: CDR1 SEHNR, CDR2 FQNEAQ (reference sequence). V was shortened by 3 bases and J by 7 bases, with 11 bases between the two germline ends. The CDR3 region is CASSFPGRNTQYF. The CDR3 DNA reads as TGTGCCAGCAGCTTTCCAGGCAGAAATACGCAGTATTTT.

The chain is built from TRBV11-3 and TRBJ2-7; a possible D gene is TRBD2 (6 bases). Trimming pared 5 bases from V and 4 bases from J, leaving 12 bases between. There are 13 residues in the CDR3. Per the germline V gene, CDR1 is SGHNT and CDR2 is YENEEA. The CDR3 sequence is CASSPRTKYEQYF. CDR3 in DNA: TGTGCCAGCAGCCCGAGGACTAAGTACGAGCAGTACTTC.

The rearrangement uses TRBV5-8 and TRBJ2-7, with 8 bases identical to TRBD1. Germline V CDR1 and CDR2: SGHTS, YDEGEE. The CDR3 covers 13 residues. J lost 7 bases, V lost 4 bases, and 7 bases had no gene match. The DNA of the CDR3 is TGTGCCAGCAGCCGAAACAGGGGGTGGGAGCAGTACTTC. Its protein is CASSRNRGWEQYF.

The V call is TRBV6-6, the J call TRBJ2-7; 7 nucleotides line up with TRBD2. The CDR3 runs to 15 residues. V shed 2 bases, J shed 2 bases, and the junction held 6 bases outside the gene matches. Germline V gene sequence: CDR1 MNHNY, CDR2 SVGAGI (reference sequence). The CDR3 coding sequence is TGTGCCAGCAGTTACCCTAGCGGAGCCGCCTACGAGCAGTACTTC. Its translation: CASSYPSGAAYEQYF.

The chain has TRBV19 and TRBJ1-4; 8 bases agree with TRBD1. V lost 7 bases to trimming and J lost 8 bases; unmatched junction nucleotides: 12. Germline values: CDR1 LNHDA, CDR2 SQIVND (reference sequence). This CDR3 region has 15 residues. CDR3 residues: CASIRSGQGNEKLFF. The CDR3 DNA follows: TGTGCCAGTATCCGATCCGGACAGGGAAACGAAAAACTGTTTTTT.

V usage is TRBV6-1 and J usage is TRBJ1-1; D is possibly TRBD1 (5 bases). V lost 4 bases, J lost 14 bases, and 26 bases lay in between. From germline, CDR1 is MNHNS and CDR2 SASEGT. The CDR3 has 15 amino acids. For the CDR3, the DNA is TGTGCCAGCAGTGGGGCGGCCAGGGTGAAAAGCCAGGGCTTCTTT. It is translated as CASSGAARVKSQGFF.

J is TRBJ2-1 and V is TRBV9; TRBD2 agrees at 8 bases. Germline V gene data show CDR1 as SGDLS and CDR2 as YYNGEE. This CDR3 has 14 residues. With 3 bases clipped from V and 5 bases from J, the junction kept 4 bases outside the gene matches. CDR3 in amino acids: CASSAGTRDNEQFF. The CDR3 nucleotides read TGTGCCAGCAGCGCCGGGACTAGGGACAATGAGCAGTTCTTC.

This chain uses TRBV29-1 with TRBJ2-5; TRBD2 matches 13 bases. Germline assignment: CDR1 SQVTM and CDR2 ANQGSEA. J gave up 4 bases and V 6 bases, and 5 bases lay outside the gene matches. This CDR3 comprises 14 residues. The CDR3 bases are TGCAGCGTATCCAGACTAGCGGGAGGAGAGACCCAGTACTTC. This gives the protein CSVSRLAGGETQYF.

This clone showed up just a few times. CDR3 sequence reads: CASSLTNTAPGNTIYF. The CDR3 coding sequence is TGTGCCAGCAGCCTCACTAACACTGCTCCGGGAAACACCATATATTTT. This chain joins TRBV9 and TRBJ1-3; no firm D call. This CDR3 comprises 16 residues. Germline loops: CDR1 SGDLS, CDR2 YYNGEE. The V end was cut by 4 bases, the J end by 4 bases, with 18 bases between.

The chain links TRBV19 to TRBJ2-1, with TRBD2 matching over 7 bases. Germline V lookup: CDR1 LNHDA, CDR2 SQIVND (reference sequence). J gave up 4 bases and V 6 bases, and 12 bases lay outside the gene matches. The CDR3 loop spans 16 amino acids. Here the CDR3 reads CASRRWLADSYNEQFF. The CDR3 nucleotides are TGTGCCAGTAGAAGGTGGCTAGCGGACTCATACAATGAGCAGTTCTTC.

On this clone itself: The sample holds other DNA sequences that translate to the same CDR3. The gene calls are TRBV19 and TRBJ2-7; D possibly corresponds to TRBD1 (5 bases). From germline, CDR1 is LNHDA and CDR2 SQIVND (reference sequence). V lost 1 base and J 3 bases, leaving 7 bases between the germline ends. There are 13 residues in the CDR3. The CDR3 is CASSIVQGYEQYF. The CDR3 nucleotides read TGTGCCAGTAGTATAGTGCAGGGCTACGAGCAGTACTTC.

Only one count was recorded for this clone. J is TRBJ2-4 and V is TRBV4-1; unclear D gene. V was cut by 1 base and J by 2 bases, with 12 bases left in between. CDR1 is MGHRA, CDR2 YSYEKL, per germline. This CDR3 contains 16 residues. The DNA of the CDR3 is TGCGCCAGCAGCCAAGTAGATGATGGTTCCAAAAACATTCAGTACTTC. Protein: CASSQVDDGSKNIQYF.

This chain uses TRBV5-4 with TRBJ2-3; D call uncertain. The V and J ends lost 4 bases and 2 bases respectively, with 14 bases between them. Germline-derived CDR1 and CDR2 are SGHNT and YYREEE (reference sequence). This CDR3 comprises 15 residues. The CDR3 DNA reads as TGTGCCAGCAGCCCGTCTTTCTGGGCCACAGATACGCAGTATTTT. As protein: CASSPSFWATDTQYF.

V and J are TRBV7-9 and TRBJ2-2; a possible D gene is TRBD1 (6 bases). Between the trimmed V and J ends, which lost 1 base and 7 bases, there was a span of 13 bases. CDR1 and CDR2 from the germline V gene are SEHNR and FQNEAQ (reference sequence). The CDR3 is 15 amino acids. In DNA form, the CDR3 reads TGTGCCAGCAGCTTAGGGAAGGGGGATCACGGGGAGCTGTTTTTT. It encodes CASSLGKGDHGELFF.

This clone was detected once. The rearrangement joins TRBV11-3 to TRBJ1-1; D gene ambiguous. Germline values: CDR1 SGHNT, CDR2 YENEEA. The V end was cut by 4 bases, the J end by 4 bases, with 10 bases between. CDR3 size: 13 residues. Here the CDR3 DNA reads TGTGCCAGCAGCTACGAGGCGTCCACTGAAGCTTTCTTT. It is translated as CASSYEASTEAFF. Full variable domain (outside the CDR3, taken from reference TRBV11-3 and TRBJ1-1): EAGVVQSPRYKIIEKKQPVAFWCNPISGHNTLYWYLQNLGQGPELLIRYENEEAVDDSQLPKDRFSAERLKGVDSTLKIQPAELGDSAVYLCASSYEASTEAFFGQGTRLTVV.

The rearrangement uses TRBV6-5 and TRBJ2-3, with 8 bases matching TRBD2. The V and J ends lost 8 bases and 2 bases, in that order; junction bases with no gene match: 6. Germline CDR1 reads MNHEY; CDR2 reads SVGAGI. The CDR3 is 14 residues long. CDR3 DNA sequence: TGTGCCAGCTCGGGTAGCGGGGACACAGATACGCAGTATTTT. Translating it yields CASSGSGDTDTQYF.

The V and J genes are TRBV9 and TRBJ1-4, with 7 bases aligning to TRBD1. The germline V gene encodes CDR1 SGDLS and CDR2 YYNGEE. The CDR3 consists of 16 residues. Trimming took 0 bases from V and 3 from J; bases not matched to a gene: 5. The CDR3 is CASSVGPRGANEKLFF. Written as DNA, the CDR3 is TGTGCCAGCAGCGTAGGGCCCAGGGGGGCTAATGAAAAACTGTTTTTT. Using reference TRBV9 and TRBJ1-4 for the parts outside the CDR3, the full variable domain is DSGVTQTPKHLITATGQRVTLRCSPRSGDLSVYWYQQSLDQGLQFLIQYYNGEERAKGNILERFSAQQFPDLHSELNLSSLELGDSALYFCASSVGPRGANEKLFFGSGTQLSVL.

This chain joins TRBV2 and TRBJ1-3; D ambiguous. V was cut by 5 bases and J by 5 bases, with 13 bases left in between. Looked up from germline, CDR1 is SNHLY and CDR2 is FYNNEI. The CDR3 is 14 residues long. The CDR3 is CASSFTWSRNTIYF. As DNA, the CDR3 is TGTGCCAGCAGTTTTACATGGAGTAGAAACACCATATATTTT.

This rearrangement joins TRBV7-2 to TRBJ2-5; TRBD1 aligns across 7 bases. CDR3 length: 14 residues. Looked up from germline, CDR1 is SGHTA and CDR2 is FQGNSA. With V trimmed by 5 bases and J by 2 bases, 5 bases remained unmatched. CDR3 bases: TGTGCCAGCAGCGTGGACAGGATACAAGAGACCCAGTACTTC. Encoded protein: CASSVDRIQETQYF.

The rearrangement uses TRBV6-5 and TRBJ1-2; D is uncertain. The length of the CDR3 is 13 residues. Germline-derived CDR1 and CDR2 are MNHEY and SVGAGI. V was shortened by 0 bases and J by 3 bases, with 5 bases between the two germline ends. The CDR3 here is CASSYSGYYGYTF. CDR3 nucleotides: TGTGCCAGCAGTTACTCCGGTTACTATGGCTACACCTTC.

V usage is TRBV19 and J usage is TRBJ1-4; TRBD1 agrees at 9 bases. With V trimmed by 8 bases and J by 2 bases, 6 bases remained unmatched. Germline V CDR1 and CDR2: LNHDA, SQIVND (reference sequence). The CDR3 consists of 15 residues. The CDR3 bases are TGTGCCAGTCGGGACAGGGACACGACTAATGAAAAACTGTTTTTT. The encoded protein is CASRDRDTTNEKLFF. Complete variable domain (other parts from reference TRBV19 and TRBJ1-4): DGGITQSPKYLFRKEGQNVTLSCEQNLNHDAMYWYRQDPGQGLRLIYYSQIVNDFQKGDIAEGYSVSREKKESFPLTVTSAQKNPTAFYLCASRDRDTTNEKLFFGSGTQLSVL.

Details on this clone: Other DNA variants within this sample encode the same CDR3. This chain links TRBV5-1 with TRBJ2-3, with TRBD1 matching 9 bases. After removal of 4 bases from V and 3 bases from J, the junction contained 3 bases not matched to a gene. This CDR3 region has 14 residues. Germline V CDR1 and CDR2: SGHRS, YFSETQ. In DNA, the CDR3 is TGCGCCAGCAGCCTCGGGACAGGGACAGATACGCAGTATTTT. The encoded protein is CASSLGTGTDTQYF. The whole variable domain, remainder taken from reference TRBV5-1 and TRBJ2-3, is KAGVTQTPRYLIKTRGQQVTLSCSPISGHRSVSWYQQTPGQGLQFLFEYFSETQRNKGNFPGRFSGRQFSNSRSEMNVSTLELGDSALYLCASSLGTGTDTQYFGPGTRLTVL.

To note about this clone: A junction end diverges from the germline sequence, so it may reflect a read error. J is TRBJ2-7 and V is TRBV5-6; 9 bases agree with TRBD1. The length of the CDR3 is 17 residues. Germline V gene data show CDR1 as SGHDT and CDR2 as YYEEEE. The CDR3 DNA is TGTGCCAGCAGCTTGGAATCTCGGACAGGGGTTTCCTCCGAGCAGTACTTC. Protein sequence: CASSLESRTGVSSEQYF.

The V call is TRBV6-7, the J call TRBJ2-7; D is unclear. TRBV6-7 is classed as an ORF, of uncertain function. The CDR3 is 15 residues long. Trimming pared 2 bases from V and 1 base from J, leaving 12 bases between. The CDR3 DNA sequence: TGTGCCAGCAGTTACGATTCATACGGTTCCTACGAGCAGTACTTC. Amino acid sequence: CASSYDSYGSYEQYF.

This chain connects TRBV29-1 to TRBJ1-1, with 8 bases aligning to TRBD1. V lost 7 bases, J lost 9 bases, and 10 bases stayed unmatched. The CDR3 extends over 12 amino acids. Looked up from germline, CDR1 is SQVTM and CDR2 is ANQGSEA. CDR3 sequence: CSGDPGQGKAFF. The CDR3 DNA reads TGCAGCGGAGACCCTGGACAGGGTAAAGCTTTCTTT.

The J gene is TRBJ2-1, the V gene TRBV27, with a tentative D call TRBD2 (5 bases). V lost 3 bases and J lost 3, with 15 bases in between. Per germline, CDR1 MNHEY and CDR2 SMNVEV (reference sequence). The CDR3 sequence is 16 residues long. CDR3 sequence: CASSLSPGFDYNEQFF. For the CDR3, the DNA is TGTGCCAGCAGTTTGTCTCCGGGATTTGACTACAATGAGCAGTTCTTC.

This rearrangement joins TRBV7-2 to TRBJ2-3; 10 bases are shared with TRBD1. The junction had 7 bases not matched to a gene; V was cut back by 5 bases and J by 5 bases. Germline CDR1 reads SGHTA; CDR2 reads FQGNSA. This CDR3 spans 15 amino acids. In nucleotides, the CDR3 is TGTGCCAGCAGCCTGACAGGGGGCGGGGTAGATACGCAGTATTTT. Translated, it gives CASSLTGGGVDTQYF.

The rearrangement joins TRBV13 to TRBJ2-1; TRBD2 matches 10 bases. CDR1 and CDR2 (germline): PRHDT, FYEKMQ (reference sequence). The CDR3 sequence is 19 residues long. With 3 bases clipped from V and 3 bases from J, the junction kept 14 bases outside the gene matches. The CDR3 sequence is CASSFLVLAGDQGYNEQFF. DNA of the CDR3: TGTGCCAGCAGCTTCTTGGTCCTAGCGGGAGACCAGGGCTACAATGAGCAGTTCTTC.

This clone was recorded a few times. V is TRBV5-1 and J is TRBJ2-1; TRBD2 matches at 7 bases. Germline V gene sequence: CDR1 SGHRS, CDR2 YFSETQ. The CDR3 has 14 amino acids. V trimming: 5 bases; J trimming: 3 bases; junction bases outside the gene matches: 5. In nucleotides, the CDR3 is TGCGCCAGCAGGCCTCTAGCGGTCTACAATGAGCAGTTCTTC. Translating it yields CASRPLAVYNEQFF. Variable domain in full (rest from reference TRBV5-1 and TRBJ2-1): KAGVTQTPRYLIKTRGQQVTLSCSPISGHRSVSWYQQTPGQGLQFLFEYFSETQRNKGNFPGRFSGRQFSNSRSEMNVSTLELGDSALYLCASRPLAVYNEQFFGPGTRLTVL.

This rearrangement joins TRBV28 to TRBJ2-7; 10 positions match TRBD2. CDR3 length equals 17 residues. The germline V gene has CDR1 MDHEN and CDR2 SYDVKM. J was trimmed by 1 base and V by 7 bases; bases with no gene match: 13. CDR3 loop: CASNDPRSSGSSYEQYF. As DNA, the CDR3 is TGTGCCAGCAACGACCCGCGTTCTAGCGGGAGTTCCTACGAGCAGTACTTC.

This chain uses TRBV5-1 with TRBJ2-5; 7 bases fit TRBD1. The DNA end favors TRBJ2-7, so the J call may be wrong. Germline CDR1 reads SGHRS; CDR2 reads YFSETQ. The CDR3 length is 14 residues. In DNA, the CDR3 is TGCGCCAGCCAGAGTAGACAGGGCTCCTACGAGCAGTACTTC. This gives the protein CASQSRQGSYEQYF.